The clone carrying this TCR beta chain was recorded at least ten times. Its matching antigen is unknown. The data stem from a study of T cell repertoires in cytomegalovirus infection. As for the study in general: TCR beta signatures that were public indicated CMV infection and matching HLA type. Study-wide results and limits: CMV carriers having the relevant HLA were flagged by cumulative public TCR beta family frequency. Ex vivo, HLA-C-restricted CMV-specific TCR beta clonotypes prevailed over the rest of the response.

Germline trimming cut 1 base from V and 8 bases from J; bases unmatched to any gene: 13. Germline values: CDR1 SGHTA, CDR2 FQGNSA. This CDR3 is 16 amino acids long. From the reads, TCRdb called clonotypes with MiXCR, one entry per CDR3 protein. Counted here are 300,000 or so distinct CDR3 sequences, about 25% occurring once; the ten biggest clones make up about 15%. The receptor was isolated from a human donor in good health (CMV status not recorded). Some clones in this sample may be carry-over from other donors' samples. The V gene is TRBV7-2, the J gene TRBJ1-2; 7 bases match TRBD1. Sequencing used PBMCs. The CDR3 nucleotides read TGTGCCAGCAGCTTAGGACGCCAGGGGGGTTTGCCCGGCTACACCTTC. Its protein product is CASSLGRQGGLPGYTF.